The clone carrying this T cell receptor (beta chain) was detected ten times or more. Its specificity is unknown. By 5'RACE with 10-nucleotide random UMIs, the cDNA was made. Every sequencing run produced over 180 million TCR-beta sequences that came from 15-18 subjects. TCRdb independently ran MiXCR on the 5' RACE reads; one entry per CDR3 protein. The table lists tens of thousands of distinct CDR3 sequences, 4.5% to 5.5% of them singletons. These data are taken from a study of neurological immune-mediated disorders. Study-wide results and limits: There was no clinical or MRI feature that showed an association with the multiple sclerosis repertoire cluster. The expanded clones of different subjects shared no CDR3 amino acid sequences (suggesting private repertoires in all groups).

V was shortened by 4 bases and J by 6 bases, with 16 bases between the two germline ends. The CDR3 runs 14 residues. CDR1 SGHRS and CDR2 YFSETQ come from the germline V gene. The sequenced sample consisted of PBMCs. The chain is built from TRBV5-1 and TRBJ1-2; D unresolved. The clonotype comes from a man under 40 with multiple sclerosis. The CDR3 reads CASSDDVAANGYTF. The CDR3 bases are TGCGCCAGCAGCGATGACGTGGCAGCAAATGGCTACACCTTC.